What follows are 9 T cell receptor beta chains derived from one specimen sequenced in a study of blood T cell repertoires in COVID-19. Sequencing was performed with immunoSEQ multiplex PCR; in TCRdb, only in-frame clones are kept and a portion is missing. This sample has some 70,000 clones, with 73% found just once. Sequencing was carried out using peripheral blood. All receptors come from a man aged 55 to 70 with acute or convalescent COVID-19.

This chain links TRBV6-1 with TRBJ1-2, with 9 positions matching TRBD1. CDR1 is MNHNS, CDR2 SASEGT, per germline. J gave up 3 bases and V 3 bases, and 5 bases lay outside the gene matches. There are 15 residues in the CDR3. This CDR3 is CASSDPDRGDYGYTF. The CDR3 DNA is TGTGCCAGCAGTGACCCGGACAGGGGAGACTATGGCTACACCTTC.

The rearrangement joins TRBV2 to TRBJ2-7, with TRBD1 matching 9 bases. Germline V CDR1 and CDR2: SNHLY, FYNNEI. This CDR3 contains 14 residues. The ends lost 6 bases at V and 7 bases at J; junction bases unmatched: 10. CDR3: CASRKGQGPWEQYV. CDR3 sequence (DNA): TGTGCCAGCAGAAAAGGACAGGGGCCCTGGGAGCAGTACGTC.

V and J are TRBV5-1 and TRBJ2-3; the D is unclear. Trimming removed 4 bases at V and 6 bases at J, with 12 bases between. The CDR3 contains 13 residues. From germline, CDR1 is SGHRS and CDR2 YFSETQ. The CDR3 region is CASSAAPGDTQYF. In DNA, the CDR3 is TGCGCCAGCAGCGCGGCTCCCGGTGATACGCAGTATTTT.

J is TRBJ1-4 and V is TRBV24-1, with D unresolved. The CDR3 runs to 14 residues. Trimming shortened V by 5 bases and J by 5 bases, and 11 bases separated the two germline ends. From germline, CDR1 is KGHDR and CDR2 SFDVKD. The CDR3 nucleotides read TGTGCCACCAGTGTCGGACGGGAGAATGAAAAACTGTTTTTT. It codes for CATSVGRENEKLFF.

This rearrangement joins TRBV5-5 to TRBJ2-2, with 8 positions matching TRBD1. This CDR3 has 16 amino acids. The trim removed 0 bases at V and 0 bases at J, leaving 1 base unmatched. Germline V CDR1 and CDR2: SGHKS, YYEKEE (reference sequence). This CDR3 reads CASSLDRGANTGELFF. Written as DNA, the CDR3 is TGTGCCAGCAGCTTGGACAGGGGGGCGAACACCGGGGAGCTGTTTTTT.

The rearrangement joins TRBV21-1 to TRBJ2-5; the tabulated D call, TRBD1, remains unverified against the DNA. TRBV21-1 is a documented pseudogene. This CDR3 region has 14 residues. DNA for the CDR3: TGTGCCAGCAGCGAACAGGGCGAGTCAGAGACCCAGTACTTC. It is translated as CASSEQGESETQYF.

Comments on this clone: This sample includes further DNA sequences coding for the same CDR3. This sequence joins TRBV19 and TRBJ2-3, with TRBD1 matching over 9 bases. Germline V CDR1 and CDR2: LNHDA, SQIVND (reference sequence). J was trimmed by 2 bases and V by 3 bases; bases with no gene match: 3. This CDR3 comprises 15 residues. The chain's CDR3 is CASSIGTGLTDTQYF. CDR3 bases: TGTGCCAGTAGTATTGGGACAGGGCTCACAGATACGCAGTATTTT.

This chain uses TRBV7-4 with TRBJ1-3, with D hard to call. V lost 5 bases and J lost 1, with 15 bases in between. This CDR3 is 16 amino acids long. CDR1 is SGHVT and CDR2 is SQSDAQ in the germline V gene. This chain's CDR3 is CASSPIRRRSGNTIYF. CDR3 nucleotides: TGTGCCAGCAGCCCCATCCGAAGGAGGTCTGGAAACACCATATATTTT.

V usage is TRBV3-1 (or the pseudogene TRBV3-2) and J usage is TRBJ2-7; D is perhaps TRBD1 (6 bases). V was trimmed by 2 bases and J by 7 bases, leaving 12 bases between them. CDR3 length: 13 amino acids. The germline V gene has CDR1 LGHDT and CDR2 YNNKEL (reference sequence). The CDR3 is CASSQLATGEQYV. The CDR3 coding sequence is TGTGCCAGCAGCCAACTTGCTACAGGGGAGCAGTACGTC.